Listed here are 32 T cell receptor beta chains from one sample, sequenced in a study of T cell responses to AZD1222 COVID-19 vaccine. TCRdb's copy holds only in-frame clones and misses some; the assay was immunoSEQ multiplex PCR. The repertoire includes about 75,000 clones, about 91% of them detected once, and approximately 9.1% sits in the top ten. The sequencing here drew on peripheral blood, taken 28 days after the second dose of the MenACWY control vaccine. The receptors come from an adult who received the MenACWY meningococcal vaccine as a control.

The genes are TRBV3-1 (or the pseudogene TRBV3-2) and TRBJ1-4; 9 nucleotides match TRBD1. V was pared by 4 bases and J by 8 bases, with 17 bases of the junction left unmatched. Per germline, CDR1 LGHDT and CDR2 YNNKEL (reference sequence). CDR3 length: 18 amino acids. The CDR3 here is CASSRKTENRGRTEKLFF. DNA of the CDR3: TGTGCCAGCAGCCGAAAAACAGAGAACAGGGGGCGTACGGAAAAACTGTTTTTT.

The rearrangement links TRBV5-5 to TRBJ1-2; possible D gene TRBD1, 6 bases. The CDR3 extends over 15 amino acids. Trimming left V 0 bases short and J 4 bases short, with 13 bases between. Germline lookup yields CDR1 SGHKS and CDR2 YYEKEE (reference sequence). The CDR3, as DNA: TGTGCCAGCAGCTTGGCACAGGGAGGTGGCTATGGCTACACCTTC. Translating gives CASSLAQGGGYGYTF.

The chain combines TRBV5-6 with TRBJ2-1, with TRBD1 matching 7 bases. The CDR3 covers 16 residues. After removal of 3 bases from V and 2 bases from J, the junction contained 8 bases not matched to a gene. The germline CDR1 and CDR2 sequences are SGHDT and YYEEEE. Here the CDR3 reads CASSSLEQGAYNEQFF. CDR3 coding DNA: TGTGCCAGCAGCTCTCTCGAGCAGGGGGCCTACAATGAGCAGTTCTTC. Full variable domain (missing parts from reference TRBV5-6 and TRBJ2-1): DAGVTQSPTHLIKTRGQQVTLRCSPKSGHDTVSWYQQALGQGPQFIFQYYEEEERQRGNFPDRFSGHQFPNYSSELNVNALLLGDSALYLCASSSLEQGAYNEQFFGPGTRLTVL.

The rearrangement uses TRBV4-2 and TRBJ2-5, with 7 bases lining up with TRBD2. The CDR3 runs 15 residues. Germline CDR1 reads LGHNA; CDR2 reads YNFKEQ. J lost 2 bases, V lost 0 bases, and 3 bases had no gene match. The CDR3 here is CASSQEGAGQETQYF. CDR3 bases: TGTGCCAGCAGCCAAGAAGGAGCGGGACAAGAGACCCAGTACTTC.

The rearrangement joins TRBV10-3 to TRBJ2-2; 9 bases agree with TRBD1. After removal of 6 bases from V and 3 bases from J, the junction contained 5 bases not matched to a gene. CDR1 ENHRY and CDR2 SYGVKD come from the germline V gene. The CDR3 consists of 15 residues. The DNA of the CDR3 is TGTGCCATCAGACCGGGACAGGGATACACCGGGGAGCTGTTTTTT. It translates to CAIRPGQGYTGELFF.

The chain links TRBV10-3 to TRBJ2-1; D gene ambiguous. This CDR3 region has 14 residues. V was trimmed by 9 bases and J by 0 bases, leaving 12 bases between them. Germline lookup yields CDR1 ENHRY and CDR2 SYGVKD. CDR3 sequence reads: CAIRTESSYNEQFF. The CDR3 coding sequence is TGTGCCATACGGACGGAGAGCTCCTACAATGAGCAGTTCTTC.

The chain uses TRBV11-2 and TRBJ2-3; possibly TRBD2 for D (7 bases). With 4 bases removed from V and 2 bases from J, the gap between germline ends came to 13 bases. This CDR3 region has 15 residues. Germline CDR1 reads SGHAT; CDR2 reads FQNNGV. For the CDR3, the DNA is TGTGCCAGCAGCTCATCGGGGGGCCTCACAGATACGCAGTATTTT. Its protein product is CASSSSGGLTDTQYF.

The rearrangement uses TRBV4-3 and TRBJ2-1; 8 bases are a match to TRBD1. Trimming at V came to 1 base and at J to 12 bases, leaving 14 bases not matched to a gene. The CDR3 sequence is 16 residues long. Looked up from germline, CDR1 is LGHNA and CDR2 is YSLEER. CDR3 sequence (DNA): TGCGCCAGCAGCCAAGGTTGGACAGGGTTTCGTACGTCGCAGTTCTTC. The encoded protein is CASSQGWTGFRTSQFF.

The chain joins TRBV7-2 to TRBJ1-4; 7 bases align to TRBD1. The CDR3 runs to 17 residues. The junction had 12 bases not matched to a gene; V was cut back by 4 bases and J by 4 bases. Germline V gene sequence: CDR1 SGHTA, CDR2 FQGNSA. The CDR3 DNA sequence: TGTGCCAGCAGCTCCATGAAGACCGGGACAGTTAATGAAAAACTGTTTTTT. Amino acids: CASSSMKTGTVNEKLFF.

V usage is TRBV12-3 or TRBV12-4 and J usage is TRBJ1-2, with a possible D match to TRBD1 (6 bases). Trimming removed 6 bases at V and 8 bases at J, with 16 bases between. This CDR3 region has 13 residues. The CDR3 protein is CASRASGVGGYTF. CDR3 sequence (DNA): TGTGCCAGCAGGGCCTCAGGGGTAGGCGGCTACACCTTC.

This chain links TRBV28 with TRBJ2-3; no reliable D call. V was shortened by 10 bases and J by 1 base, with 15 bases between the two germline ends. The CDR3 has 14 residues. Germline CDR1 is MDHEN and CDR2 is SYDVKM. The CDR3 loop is CATQTLPGTDTQYF. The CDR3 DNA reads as TGTGCCACACAGACCCTACCGGGCACAGATACGCAGTATTTT.

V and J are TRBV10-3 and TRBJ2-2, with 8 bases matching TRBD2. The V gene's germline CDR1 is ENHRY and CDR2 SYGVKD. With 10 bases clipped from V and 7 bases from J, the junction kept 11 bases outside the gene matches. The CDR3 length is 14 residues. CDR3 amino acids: CATKLTSEDGELFF. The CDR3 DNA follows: TGTGCCACCAAACTGACTAGCGAAGACGGGGAGCTGTTTTTT.

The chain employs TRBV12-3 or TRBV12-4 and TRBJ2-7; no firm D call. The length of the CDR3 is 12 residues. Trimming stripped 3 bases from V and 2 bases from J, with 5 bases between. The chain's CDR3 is CASSLGTYEQYF. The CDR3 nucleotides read TGTGCCAGCAGTTTGGGTACCTACGAGCAGTACTTC.

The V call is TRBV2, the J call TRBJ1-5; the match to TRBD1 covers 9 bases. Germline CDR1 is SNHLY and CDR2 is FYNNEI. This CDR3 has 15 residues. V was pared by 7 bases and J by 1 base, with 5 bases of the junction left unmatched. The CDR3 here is CASIKDRGSNQPQHF. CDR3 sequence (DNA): TGTGCCAGCATAAAGGACAGGGGAAGCAATCAGCCCCAGCATTTT.

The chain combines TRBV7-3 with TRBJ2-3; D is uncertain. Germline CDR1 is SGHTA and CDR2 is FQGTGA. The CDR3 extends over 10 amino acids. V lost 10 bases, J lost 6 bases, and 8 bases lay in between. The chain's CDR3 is CAKATDTQYF. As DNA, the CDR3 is TGTGCCAAGGCCACGGATACGCAGTATTTT.

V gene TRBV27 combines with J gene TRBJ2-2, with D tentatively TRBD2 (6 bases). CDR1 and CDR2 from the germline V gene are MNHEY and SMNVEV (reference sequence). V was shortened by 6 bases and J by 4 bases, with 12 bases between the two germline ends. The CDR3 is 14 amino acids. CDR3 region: CASRTRGGTGELFF. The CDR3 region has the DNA TGTGCCAGCAGGACGCGGGGCGGCACCGGGGAGCTGTTTTTT.

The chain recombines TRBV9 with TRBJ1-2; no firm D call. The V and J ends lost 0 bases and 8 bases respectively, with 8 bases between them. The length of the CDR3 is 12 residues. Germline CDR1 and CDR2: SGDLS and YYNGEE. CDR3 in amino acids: CASSVETSGYTF. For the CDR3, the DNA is TGTGCCAGCAGCGTAGAGACATCGGGCTACACCTTC.

CDR3 protein: CASSQEWGEEAFF. CDR3 in DNA: TGCGCCAGCAGCCAAGAGTGGGGTGAGGAAGCTTTCTTT. This chain joins TRBV4-3 and TRBJ1-1, with D unclear. The CDR3 extends over 13 amino acids. Germline CDR1 reads LGHNA; CDR2 reads YSLEER. V lost 0 bases and J 8 bases, leaving 10 bases between the germline ends.

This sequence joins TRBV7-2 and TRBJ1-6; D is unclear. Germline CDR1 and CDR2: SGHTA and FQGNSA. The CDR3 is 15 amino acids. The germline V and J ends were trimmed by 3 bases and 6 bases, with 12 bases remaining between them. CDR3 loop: CASSFYRDGNSPLHF. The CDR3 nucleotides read TGTGCCAGCAGCTTCTATAGGGATGGTAATTCACCCCTCCACTTT.

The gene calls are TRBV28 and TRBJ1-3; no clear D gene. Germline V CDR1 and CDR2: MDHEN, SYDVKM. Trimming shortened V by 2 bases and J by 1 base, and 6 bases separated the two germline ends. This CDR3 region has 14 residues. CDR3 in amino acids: CASSLGLSGNTIYF. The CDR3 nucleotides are TGTGCCAGCAGTTTAGGCTTATCTGGAAACACCATATATTTT.

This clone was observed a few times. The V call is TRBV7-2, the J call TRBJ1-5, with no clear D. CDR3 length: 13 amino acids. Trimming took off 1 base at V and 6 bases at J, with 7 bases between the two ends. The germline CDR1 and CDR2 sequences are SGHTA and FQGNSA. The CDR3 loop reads CASSLGRVQPQHF. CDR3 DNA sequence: TGTGCCAGCAGCTTAGGGCGGGTTCAGCCCCAGCATTTT.

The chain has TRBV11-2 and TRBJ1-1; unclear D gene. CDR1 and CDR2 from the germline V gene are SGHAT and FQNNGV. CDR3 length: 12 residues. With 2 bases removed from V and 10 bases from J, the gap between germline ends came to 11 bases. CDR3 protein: CASSLLSGGAFF. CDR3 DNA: TGTGCCAGCAGCTTACTCAGTGGTGGAGCTTTCTTT.

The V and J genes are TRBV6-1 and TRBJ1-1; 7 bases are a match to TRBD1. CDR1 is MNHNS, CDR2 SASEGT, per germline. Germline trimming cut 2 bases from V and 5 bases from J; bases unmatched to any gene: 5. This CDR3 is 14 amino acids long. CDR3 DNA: TGTGCCAGCAGTGAACTGACAGGGCGGACTGAAGCTTTCTTT. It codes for CASSELTGRTEAFF.

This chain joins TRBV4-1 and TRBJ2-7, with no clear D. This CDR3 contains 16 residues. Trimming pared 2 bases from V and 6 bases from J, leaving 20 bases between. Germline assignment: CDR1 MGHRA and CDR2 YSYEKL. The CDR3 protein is CASSQKQSNFASEQYF. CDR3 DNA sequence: TGCGCCAGCAGCCAAAAGCAATCGAACTTTGCATCCGAGCAGTACTTC.

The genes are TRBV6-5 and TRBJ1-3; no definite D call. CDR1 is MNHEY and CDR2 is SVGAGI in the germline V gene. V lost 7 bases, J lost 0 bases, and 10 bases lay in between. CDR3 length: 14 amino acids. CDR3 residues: CASKELTSGNTIYF. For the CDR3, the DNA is TGTGCCAGCAAGGAATTAACCTCTGGAAACACCATATATTTT.

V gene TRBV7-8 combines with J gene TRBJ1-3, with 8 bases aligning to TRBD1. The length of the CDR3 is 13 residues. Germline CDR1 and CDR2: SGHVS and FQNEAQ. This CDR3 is CASRGHSGNTIYF. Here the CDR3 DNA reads TGTGCTTCCAGGGGGCACTCTGGAAACACCATATATTTT. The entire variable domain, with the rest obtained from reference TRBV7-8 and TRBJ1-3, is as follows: GAGVSQSPRYKVAKRGQDVALRCDPISGHVSLFWYQQALGQGPEFLTYFQNEAQLDKSGLPSDRFFAERPEGSVSTLKIQRTQQEDSAVYLCASRGHSGNTIYFGEGSWLTVV.

The CDR3 sequence is CASSQVEGRGYTF. In nucleotides, the CDR3 is TGTGCCAGCAGCCAAGTTGAGGGTCGCGGCTACACCTTC. The chain links TRBV3-1 (or the pseudogene TRBV3-2) to TRBJ1-2, with D hard to call. The CDR3 contains 13 residues. Germline CDR1 LGHDT, CDR2 YNNKEL (reference sequence). V was cut by 1 base and J by 8 bases, with 11 bases left in between.

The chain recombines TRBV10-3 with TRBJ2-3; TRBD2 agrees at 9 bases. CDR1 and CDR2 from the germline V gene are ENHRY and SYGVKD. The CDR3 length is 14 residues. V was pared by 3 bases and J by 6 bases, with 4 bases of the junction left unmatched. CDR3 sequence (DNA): TGTGCCATCAGTGAACCTAGCGGGGCTGATACGCAGTATTTT. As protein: CAISEPSGADTQYF.

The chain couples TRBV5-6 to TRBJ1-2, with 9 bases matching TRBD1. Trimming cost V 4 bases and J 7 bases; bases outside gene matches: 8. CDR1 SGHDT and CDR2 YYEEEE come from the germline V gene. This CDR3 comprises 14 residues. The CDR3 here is CASSQDRGSRGYTF. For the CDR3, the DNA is TGTGCCAGCAGCCAGGACAGGGGCTCCCGTGGCTACACCTTC.

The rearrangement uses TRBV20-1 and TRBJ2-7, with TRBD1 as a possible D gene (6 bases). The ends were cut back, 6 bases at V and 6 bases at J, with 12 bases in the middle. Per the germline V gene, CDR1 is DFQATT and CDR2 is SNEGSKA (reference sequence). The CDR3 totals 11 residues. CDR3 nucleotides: TGCAGTGCCTGGACAGTGGGCGAGCAGTACTTC. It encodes CSAWTVGEQYF.

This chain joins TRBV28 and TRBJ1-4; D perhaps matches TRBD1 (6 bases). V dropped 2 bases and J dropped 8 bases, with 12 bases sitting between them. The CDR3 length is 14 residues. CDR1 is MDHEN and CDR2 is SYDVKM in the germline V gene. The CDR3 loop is CASSLNRVNEKLFF. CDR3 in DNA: TGTGCCAGCAGTTTAAACAGGGTCAACGAAAAACTGTTTTTT.

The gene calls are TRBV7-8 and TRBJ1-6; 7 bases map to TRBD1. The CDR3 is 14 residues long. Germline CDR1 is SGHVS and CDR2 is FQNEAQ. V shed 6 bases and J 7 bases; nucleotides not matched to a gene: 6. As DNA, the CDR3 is TGTGCCAGCAGTCCCGACAGGGTGAATTCACCCCTCCACTTT. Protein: CASSPDRVNSPLHF.